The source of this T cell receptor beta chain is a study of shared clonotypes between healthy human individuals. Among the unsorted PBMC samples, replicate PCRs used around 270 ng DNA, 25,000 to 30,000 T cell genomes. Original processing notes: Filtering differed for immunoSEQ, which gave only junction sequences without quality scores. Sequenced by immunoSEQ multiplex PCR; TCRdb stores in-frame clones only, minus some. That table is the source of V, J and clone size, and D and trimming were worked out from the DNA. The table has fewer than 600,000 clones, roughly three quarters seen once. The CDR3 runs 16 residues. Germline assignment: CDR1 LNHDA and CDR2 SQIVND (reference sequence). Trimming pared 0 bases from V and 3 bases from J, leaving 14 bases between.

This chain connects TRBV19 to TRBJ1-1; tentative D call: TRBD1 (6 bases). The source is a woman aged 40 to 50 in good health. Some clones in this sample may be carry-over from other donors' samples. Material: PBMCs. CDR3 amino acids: CASSIEGYRDHTEAFF. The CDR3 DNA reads TGTGCCAGTAGTATAGAGGGATACAGGGATCACACTGAAGCTTTCTTT.